This paragraph reports one T cell receptor beta chain. Its antigen is currently not known. The record has no base qualities; no much larger clone is one base away. In total, approximately 690 healthy bone marrow donors made up the cohort. At the time of sampling, all cohort members were nominally healthy, though unrecorded immune exposures were likely present. The donor was CMV seropositive and was included in the group of 250 to 350 seropositive cohort members. A peripheral blood sample was provided by each donor, and peripheral blood mononuclear cells were used for TCR beta sequencing. The Qiagen DNeasy Blood Extraction Kit was used to extract genomic DNA from the blood cell samples. V sheds 2 bases and J sheds 1 base, leaving 8 bases between their ends. Taken from the germline V gene, the CDR1 and CDR2 loops are SQVTM and ANQGSEA. Including cysteine and phenylalanine, the CDR3 has 13 amino acids. Here the CDR3 DNA is all that survives: 39 bases in frame from base 1.

This entry is derived from a study of cytomegalovirus exposure and HLA in healthy donors (dated by TCRdb to 2015 to 2018). About the full investigation: An earlier analysis of more than 550 of the donors reported 276 Gb of sequence data and roughly 120 million unique TCR beta sequences obtained from roughly 180 million T cells. An early release covering some 640 HLA-typed donors comprised about 300 gigabases of sequencing data and 85 million to 100 million unique TCR sequences. The genetic ancestry cluster associated with self-reported Caucasian donors included 70% to 85% of the roughly 400 genotyped donors. The study aimed to test whether signatures of past pathogen exposure could be identified by cataloging public T cell receptors. The study used immunosequencing to profile the T cell repertoires of 600 to 850 subjects and linked those repertoires to cytomegalovirus serostatus. In addition to the first cohort of 666 subjects, a separate validation cohort of under 150 different subjects was used. The study combined high-throughput TCR immunosequencing, statistical association of individual TCRs with disease status, and machine learning to predict cytomegalovirus infection status. To study patterns of TCR occurrence, a later analysis re-analyzed previously published TCR beta repertoires from 666 donors and added high-resolution HLA genotyping. Rather than using new phenotypic data, the later analysis identified candidate immune exposures from TCR beta sequences and from how often those sequences occurred across donors. To decide whether each TCR beta V gene segment behaved as functional or pseudogenic, an earlier analysis of some 540 of the donors relied on high-throughput TCR beta sequencing. Donor age, sex, ethnicity and CMV serostatus were collected together with the repertoire data. In a later genetic analysis, genome-wide SNP genotypes for about 65% of the 666 donors were used, and that subset was treated as a discovery cohort. Every repertoire in the discovery cohort had been generated on one and the same sequencing platform. HLA typing included class I and class II loci at four-digit resolution. The number of donors typed differed by locus, with 629-630 for A, B, C, DRB1 and DQB1, roughly 520 for DQA1, 600 to 610 for DPA1, and some 450 for DPB1. Four or five DR-DQ haplotypes were handled as single units for association and clustering because linkage in the cohort was strong. Across around 400 genotyped donors of the cohort, an average of roughly 250,000 unique TCR beta nucleotide sequences per donor were sequenced, and approximately 17% of those sequences were non-productive.

Library creation used the immunoSEQ multiplex PCR assay. A mixture of 60 forward primers for TCR Vbeta segments and 13 reverse primers for TCR Jbeta segments was used in the multiplex PCR. The CDR3 region of rearranged TCR beta genes was amplified from genomic DNA with a multiplex PCR assay. The Illumina HiSeq System was used to sequence the amplified TCR beta libraries as 87-base-pair reads. Per the authors' processing: In a later analysis, tens of millions of unique TCR beta chains were counted across the roughly 700 repertoires, and around 10 million of these chains were shared by at least two donors. Raw reads were error-corrected and collapsed into unique sequences by a nearest-neighbor algorithm in which closely related sequences were merged to remove PCR and sequencing errors. CDR3 sequences were aligned to IMGT reference sequences to assign V, D and J gene segments. For a sequence to be retained, at least a six-nucleotide match to both a V gene segment and a J gene segment was required. Rearrangements were classified as productive when the CDR3 lacked stop codons and remained in frame with V and J, and all other rearrangements were classified as non-productive. Following IMGT convention, CDR3 was defined as the stretch from the second conserved V-encoded cysteine up to the conserved J-encoded phenylalanine. Sequences without an unambiguous match to a single V gene segment were excluded from the earlier analysis of 450 to 650 of the donors. An earlier analysis of some 610 of the donors called V segments functional above 56.7% productive rearrangements and segregating when the between-donor standard deviation exceeded 5%. A statistical classification framework was developed to diagnose cytomegalovirus status using the catalog of TCR beta chain sequences. A later analysis assigned V and J genes by comparing TCR nucleotide sequences with IMGT/GENE-DB human TR gene sequences. In a later analysis, CDR3 sequences and most-parsimonious VDJ recombination scenarios were assigned using the TCRdist pipeline. A later analysis defined each TCR beta chain by its CDR3 amino acid sequence plus V-gene family, and excluded reads lacking a unique V-gene family. In a later analysis, nearly 600 highly shared, low-generation-probability nucleotide sequences were removed to address suspected cross-contamination and a sequencing artifact. In a later analysis, a clonal expansion index was calculated for each public chain from normalized within-repertoire ranks of inferred template counts. Generation probabilities in a later analysis came from a VDJ recombination model fitted to out-of-frame rearrangements, and those results were checked against IGoR. In a later analysis, TCR-TCR, TCR-HLA and TCR-CMV co-occurrence was scored with hypergeometric tests, and a repertoire-size bias correction was applied to TCR pairs. To estimate false discovery rates, a later analysis permuted the HLA or CMV assignments 20 times. In a later analysis, co-occurring TCRs were grouped with DBSCAN, and TCRdist sequence similarity was added when clustering was performed within HLA-allele-positive subsets. For co-occurrence clustering, repertoires with fewer than 30,000 or more than 120,000 public chains were excluded, along with five repertoires with anomalous nucleotide sharing. The immuneACCESS repertoire file appears here via TCRdb, limited to in-frame rearrangements. These files lack a portion of the clones; in checked studies, under half of the deficit traces to unresolved V genes, and the cause of the others is not known. That table furnishes V, J and clone size, whereas the DNA furnished D and trimming. Counted in this sample were 80,000 to 100,000 clones; around three quarters of them appeared once. The ten largest clones add up to 2.5% to 3.5% of the sample.

Points the paper makes about the study in general: Linkage disequilibrium might explain the correlated functional status among segregating V segments, but an unknown experimental factor could not be excluded. In this cohort, only TCR beta chains were sequenced, and detectable features were limited by the absence of alpha or paired-chain data. Compared with equally common non-associated chains, HLA-associated TCR beta chains in a later analysis were more clonally expanded and had lower generation probabilities. In vitro tests confirmed that a few of the cytomegalovirus-associated TCR beta chains recognize cytomegalovirus antigens. Across donors, most TCR sequences were observed very rarely, whereas some public TCRs were present in many individuals. In a later analysis, some 18,000 TCR beta sequences were associated with specific HLA alleles at a false discovery rate of 0.05. A total of 150 to 200 TCR beta chains were listed by the study as associated with cytomegalovirus. According to a later analysis, most CMV-associated TCR beta chains appeared to be HLA-restricted, and the HLA associations seemed to be driven largely by CMV exposure. Some IMGT-functional V segments, including TRBV6-2 and TRBV6-3, could not be told apart with the 87-base-pair reads, so those segments were excluded. For the cohort, immune exposure information was limited to CMV serostatus. Because counts were too low, approximately 15 rarely observed V segments, including chromosome 9 orphons, were excluded from the earlier analysis of around 590 of the donors. A later analysis reported that several top co-occurrence clusters appeared linked to parvovirus B19, influenza, CMV and Epstein-Barr virus. HLA typing was unavailable for some donors at each locus, so association tests used only the typed subset. In a later analysis, TCR association rates were found to vary across HLA loci, with the most associated TCRs seen for DRB1 alleles and the fewest for HLA-C alleles. A further reported finding was that TCR beta sequences accurately predicted the HLA-A and HLA-B alleles for most subjects in the first cohort. A cluster of highly shared sequence variants was judged likely to represent a technical artifact of the sequencing pipeline. A later genetic analysis reported fewer N-insertions in productive TCRs among donors in an Asian-associated ancestry cluster than the approximately 670-donor mean. When HLA alleles, especially DR and DQ, strongly co-occurred, TCR associations were difficult to assign to individual alleles. The presence/absence analyses assumed that sequencing depth was roughly uniform across donors, and that assumption may not be true. Cytomegalovirus status was reported to be diagnosed by the classifier with high specificity and sensitivity in both the original and validation cohorts. In an earlier analysis of approximately 590 of the donors, most TCR beta V segments appeared in productive rearrangements about 87% or about 30% of the time, broadly matching IMGT annotations. The authors suggested that the approach could potentially be extended to other disease states and immunological phenotypes. A later genetic analysis associated a missense DCLRE1C variant with V-gene and J-gene trimming of TCR beta chains, and an independent cohort replicated the association.

The receptor was derived from a male donor in good health and CMV-seropositive. This receptor chain uses TRBV29-1 and TRBJ1-2; a weak D assignment points to TRBD1 (5 bases agree). The material sequenced was PBMCs. This receptor has the CDR3 CSVETGVNYGYTF. At the DNA level, the sequence is TGCAGCGTTGAAACAGGTGTTAACTATGGCTACACCTTC.